This TCR beta chain was captured in a study of OX40 agonist ivuxolimab in advanced cancers. The sample holds a few counts of this clone. CDR1 is SGHTA and CDR2 is FQGTGA in the germline V gene. This CDR3 is built from 15 residues. Trimming cost V 1 base and J 7 bases, with 14 bases left between them. Sequenced by immunoSEQ multiplex PCR; TCRdb stores in-frame clones only, minus some. In the table there are roughly 77,000 clones, around 93% of which are singletons. This sequence originates from an adult with an advanced solid tumor such as melanoma, head and neck, liver or kidney cancer. The specimen comprised CD4+ or CD8+ T cells sorted from blood, sampled in a trial of the OX40 agonist ivuxolimab. This chain connects TRBV7-3 to TRBJ2-1; possibly TRBD1 or TRBD2 for D (5 bases each). The CDR3 region has the DNA TGTGCCAGCAGCTTAAAGGGGACCCTACTAAATGAGCAGTTCTTC. Translating gives CASSLKGTLLNEQFF.